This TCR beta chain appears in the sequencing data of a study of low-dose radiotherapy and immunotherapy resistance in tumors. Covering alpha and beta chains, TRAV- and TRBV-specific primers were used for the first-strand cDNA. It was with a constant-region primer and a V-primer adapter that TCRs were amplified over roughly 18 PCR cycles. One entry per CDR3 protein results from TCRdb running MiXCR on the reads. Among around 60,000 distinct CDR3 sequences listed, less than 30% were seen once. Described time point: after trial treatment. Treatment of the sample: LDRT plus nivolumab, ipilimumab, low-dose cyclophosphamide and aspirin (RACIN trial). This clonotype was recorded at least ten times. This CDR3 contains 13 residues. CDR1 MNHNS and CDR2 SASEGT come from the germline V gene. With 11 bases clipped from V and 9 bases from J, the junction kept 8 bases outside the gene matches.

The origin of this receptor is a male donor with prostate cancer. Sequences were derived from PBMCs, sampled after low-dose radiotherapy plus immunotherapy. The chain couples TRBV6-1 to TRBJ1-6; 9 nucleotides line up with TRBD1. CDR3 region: CAGRDRDGSPLHF. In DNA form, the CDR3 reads TGTGCCGGCCGGGACAGGGACGGTTCACCCCTCCACTTT.